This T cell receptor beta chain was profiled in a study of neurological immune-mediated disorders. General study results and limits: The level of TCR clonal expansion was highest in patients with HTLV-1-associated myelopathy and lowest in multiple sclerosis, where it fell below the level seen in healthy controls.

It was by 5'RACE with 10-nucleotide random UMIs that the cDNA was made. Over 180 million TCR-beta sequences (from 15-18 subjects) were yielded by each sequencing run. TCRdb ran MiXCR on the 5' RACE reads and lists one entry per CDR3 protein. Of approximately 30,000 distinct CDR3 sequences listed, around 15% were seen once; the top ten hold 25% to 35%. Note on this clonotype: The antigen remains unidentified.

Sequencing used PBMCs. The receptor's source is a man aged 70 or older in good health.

The CDR3 loop is CASSLDTSGPLQYF. The DNA for the CDR3 is TGCGCCAGCAGCTTGGATACTAGCGGGCCTTTACAGTATTTT. The J gene is TRBJ2-3, the V gene TRBV5-1, with 9 bases aligning to TRBD2. Germline values: CDR1 SGHRS, CDR2 YFSETQ. This CDR3 has 14 amino acids. The J segment lost 12 bases and the V segment lost 0 bases, leaving 8 bases of the junction unmatched.